The present T cell receptor (beta chain) was sequenced within a study of identical twins. MiXCR, run by TCRdb on the 5' RACE reads, gives a single entry per CDR3 protein. The sample records about 470,000 distinct CDR3 sequences, around 24% being singletons. The CDR3 loop spans 15 amino acids. Unmatched junction bases numbered 9, after V lost 7 bases and J lost 9 bases. These data also featured in a second study, about T cells expressing NK-cell markers. That study adds: One of eight sequenced donors was HCMV-seronegative; the other seven were seropositive.

Specimen: CD4+ T cells sorted from blood. This rearrangement joins TRBV12-3 or TRBV12-4 to TRBJ2-1, with 13 bases matching TRBD2. The receptor's source is a young woman in good health. The CDR3 loop reads CASTLLAGGPSEQFF. The CDR3 DNA follows: TGTGCCAGCACCCTACTAGCGGGAGGGCCGAGTGAGCAGTTCTTC.